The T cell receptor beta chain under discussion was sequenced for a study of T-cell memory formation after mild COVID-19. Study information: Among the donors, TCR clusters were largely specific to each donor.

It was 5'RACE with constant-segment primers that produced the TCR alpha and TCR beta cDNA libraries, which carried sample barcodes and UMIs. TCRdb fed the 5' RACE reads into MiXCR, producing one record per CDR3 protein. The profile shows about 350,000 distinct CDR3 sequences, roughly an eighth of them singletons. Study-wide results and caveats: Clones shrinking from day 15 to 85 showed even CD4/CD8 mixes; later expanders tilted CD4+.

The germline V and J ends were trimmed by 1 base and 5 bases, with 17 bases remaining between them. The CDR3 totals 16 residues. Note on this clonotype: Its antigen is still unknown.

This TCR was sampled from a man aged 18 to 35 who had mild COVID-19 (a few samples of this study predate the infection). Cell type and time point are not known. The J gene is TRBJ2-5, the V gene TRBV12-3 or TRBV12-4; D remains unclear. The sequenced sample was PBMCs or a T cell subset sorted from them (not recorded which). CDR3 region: CASSLGWSAPAETQYF. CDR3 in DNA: TGTGCCAGCAGTTTAGGATGGTCAGCCCCGGCGGAGACCCAGTACTTC.